This TCR beta chain was sequenced in a study of radiotherapy plus CTLA-4 blockade in lung cancer. For the study at large: In approximately 17% of patients, objective responses were seen; 31% had disease control. General study findings and limits: Following radiotherapy plus ipilimumab, tumor-derived TCR clones expanded in the blood.

Libraries were prepared by immunoSEQ multiplex PCR; TCRdb keeps only in-frame clonotypes and omits some of them. The table records tens of thousands of clones, roughly four fifths of them present only once. With respect to this clone: Its matching antigen is unknown.

CDR3 length: 15 amino acids. The V and J ends lost 6 bases and 0 bases, in that order; junction bases with no gene match: 6. The germline gives CDR1 MRHNA, CDR2 SNTAGT. Sequenced material: peripheral blood, taken from a patient treated with radiotherapy plus ipilimumab. This clonotype was sampled from a human donor with non-small cell lung cancer who had stable disease on radiotherapy plus ipilimumab. This chain links TRBV6-4 with TRBJ2-7; TRBD2 matches 9 bases. The CDR3 here is CASRGSGGRSYEQYF. CDR3 sequence (DNA): TGTGCCAGCAGGGGTAGCGGGGGCCGCTCCTACGAGCAGTACTTC.